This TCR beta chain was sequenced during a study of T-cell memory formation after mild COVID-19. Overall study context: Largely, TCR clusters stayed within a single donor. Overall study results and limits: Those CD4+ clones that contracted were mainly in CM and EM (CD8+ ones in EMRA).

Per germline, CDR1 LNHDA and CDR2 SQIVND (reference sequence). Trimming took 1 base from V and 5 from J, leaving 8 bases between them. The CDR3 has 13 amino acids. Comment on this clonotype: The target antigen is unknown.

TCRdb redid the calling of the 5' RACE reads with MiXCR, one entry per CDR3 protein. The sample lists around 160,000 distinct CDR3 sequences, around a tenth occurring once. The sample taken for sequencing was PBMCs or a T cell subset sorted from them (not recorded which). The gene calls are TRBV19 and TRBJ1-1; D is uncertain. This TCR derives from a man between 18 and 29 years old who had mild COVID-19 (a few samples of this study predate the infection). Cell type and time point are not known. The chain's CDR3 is CASSIGRGTEAFF. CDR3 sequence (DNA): TGTGCCAGTAGTATAGGGCGAGGGACTGAAGCTTTCTTT. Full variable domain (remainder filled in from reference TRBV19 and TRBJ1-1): DGGITQSPKYLFRKEGQNVTLSCEQNLNHDAMYWYRQDPGQGLRLIYYSQIVNDFQKGDIAEGYSVSREKKESFPLTVTSAQKNPTAFYLCASSIGRGTEAFFGQGTRLTVV.